The T cell receptor (beta chain) under discussion was sequenced for a study of blood T cell repertoires in COVID-19. Libraries were prepared by immunoSEQ multiplex PCR; TCRdb keeps only in-frame clonotypes and omits some of them. The profile shows 40,000 to 55,000 clones, around 73% of them singletons. Participant ages covered about 18 to 100 years across 24 US areas. Unmatched junction bases numbered 5, after V lost 7 bases and J lost 3 bases. This CDR3 has 13 amino acids. This rearrangement joins TRBV12-3 or TRBV12-4 to TRBJ2-7; TRBD2 agrees at 8 bases. The TCR comes from a woman between 50 and 59 years old with acute COVID-19. Sequenced input: PBMCs or T cells enriched from blood (not recorded which). The CDR3 reads CASTPGGVYEQYF. The CDR3 bases are TGTGCCAGCACCCCGGGAGGGGTCTACGAGCAGTACTTC.